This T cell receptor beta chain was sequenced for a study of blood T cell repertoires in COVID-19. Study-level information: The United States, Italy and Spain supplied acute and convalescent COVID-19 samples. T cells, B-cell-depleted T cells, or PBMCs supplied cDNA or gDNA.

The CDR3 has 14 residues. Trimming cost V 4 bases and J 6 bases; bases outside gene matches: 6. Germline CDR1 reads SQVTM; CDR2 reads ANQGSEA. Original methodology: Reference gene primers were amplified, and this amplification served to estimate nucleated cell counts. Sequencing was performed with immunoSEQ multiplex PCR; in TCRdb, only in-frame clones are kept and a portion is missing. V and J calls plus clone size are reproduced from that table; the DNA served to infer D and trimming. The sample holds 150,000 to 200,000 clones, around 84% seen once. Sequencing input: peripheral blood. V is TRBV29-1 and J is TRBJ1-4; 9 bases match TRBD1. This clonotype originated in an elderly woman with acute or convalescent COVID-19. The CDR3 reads CSVGNRGLDEKLFF. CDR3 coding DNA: TGCAGCGTTGGAAACAGGGGGCTCGATGAAAAACTGTTTTTT.